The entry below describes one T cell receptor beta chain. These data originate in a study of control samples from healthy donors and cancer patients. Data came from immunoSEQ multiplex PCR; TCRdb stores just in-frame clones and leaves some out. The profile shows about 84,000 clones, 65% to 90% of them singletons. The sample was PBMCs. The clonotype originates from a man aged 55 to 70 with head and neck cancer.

The CDR3 loop reads CASSVELNTEAFF. CDR3 sequence (DNA): TGTGCCAGCAGCGTGGAGCTGAACACTGAAGCTTTCTTT. This chain connects TRBV7-9 to TRBJ1-1, with no clear D. Looked up from germline, CDR1 is SEHNR and CDR2 is FQNEAQ (reference sequence). V was shortened by 5 bases and J by 0 bases, with 7 bases between the two germline ends. The CDR3 contains 13 residues. Full variable domain (outside the CDR3, taken from reference TRBV7-9 and TRBJ1-1): DTGVSQNPRHKITKRGQNVTFRCDPISEHNRLYWYRQTLGQGPEFLTYFQNEAQLEKSRLLSDRFSAERPKGSFSTLEIQRTEQGDSAMYLCASSVELNTEAFFGQGTRLTVV.